This T cell receptor (beta chain) was observed in a study of metastatic and nonmetastatic thyroid tumors. For the study at large: Peripheral blood and tumor or nodule samples from malignant and benign thyroid patients were compared.

Source study methods: The study's classifier, a distant-metastasis tool for papillary thyroid cancer, was built using CDR3 differences across clinicopathological groups. TCRdb ran MiXCR on the PCR reads. The V and J calls were determined by TCRdb, not by the authors. The sample lists over 11,000 clones; around 29% were seen once. The sample holds a few counts of this clone. The target antigen is unknown. Germline values: CDR1 MNHNS, CDR2 SASEGT. CDR3 length: 17 residues. The germline V and J ends were trimmed by 2 bases and 0 bases, with 15 bases remaining between them. All patients reached thyroid surgery having received no treatment beforehand. Findings and limits, study-wide: Within blood and tumor, benign nodules reportedly had significantly lower TCR beta diversity than malignant thyroid tumors did.

The sequence was obtained from a female donor with papillary thyroid cancer or a benign thyroid nodule (not recorded which). Some clones in this sample may be carry-over from other donors' samples. The sequencing input was tumor tissue. The chain links TRBV6-1 to TRBJ2-3; D is perhaps TRBD1 (5 bases). As DNA, the CDR3 is TGTGCCAGCAGTGAATTCTCCACAGGATACAGCACAGATACGCAGTATTTT. Translation gives CASSEFSTGYSTDTQYF.